What follows are 10 T cell receptor beta chains derived from one specimen sequenced in a study of T cell repertoires in cytomegalovirus infection (dated by TCRdb to the late 2010s). Sequencing was performed on an Illumina HiSeq 1500. TCRdb handled the public reads itself, with Q25 trimming in fastp and clone calling in MiXCR, and kept productive beta chains. Rows with one shared CDR3 protein collapse into an entry with the most common genes and DNA. For this sample the table gives 350,000 to 550,000 distinct CDR3 sequences, of which approximately 31% were detected only once. The top ten clonotypes cover roughly 15% of the sample. Sequenced: PBMCs. These receptors were obtained from a human donor in good health (CMV status not recorded). Some clones in this sample may be carry-over from other donors' samples.

The rearrangement links TRBV19 to TRBJ2-7, with 7 positions matching TRBD1. V shed 1 base and J 2 bases; nucleotides not matched to a gene: 5. CDR3 size: 15 residues. The germline CDR1 and CDR2 sequences are LNHDA and SQIVND (reference sequence). The CDR3 reads CASSIGLGQPYEQYF. The CDR3 region has the DNA TGTGCCAGTAGTATAGGATTGGGACAGCCCTACGAGCAGTACTTC. The full variable domain, rest sourced from reference TRBV19 and TRBJ2-7, is DGGITQSPKYLFRKEGQNVTLSCEQNLNHDAMYWYRQDPGQGLRLIYYSQIVNDFQKGDIAEGYSVSREKKESFPLTVTSAQKNPTAFYLCASSIGLGQPYEQYFGPGTRLTVT.

The chain carries TRBV5-8 and TRBJ2-6, with a possible D match to TRBD1 (6 bases). The CDR3 extends over 15 amino acids. The V and J ends lost 3 bases and 8 bases respectively, with 15 bases between them. Germline CDR1 is SGHTS and CDR2 is YDEGEE. CDR3 DNA sequence: TGTGCCAGCAGCTCTAACAGGGTTCCGACCAACGTCCTGACTTTC. It is translated as CASSSNRVPTNVLTF.

The rearrangement uses TRBV20-1 and TRBJ1-5, with 10 bases matching TRBD1. In germline, CDR1 is DFQATT, CDR2 SNEGSKA (reference sequence). The CDR3 runs 18 residues. V shed 6 bases, J shed 5 bases, and the junction held 19 bases outside the gene matches. The CDR3, as DNA: TGCAGTGCCCTCCGACCCTTCCTGACAGGGGGCGAGCATCAGCCCCAGCATTTT. It is translated as CSALRPFLTGGEHQPQHF.

This chain uses TRBV20-1 with TRBJ1-1; possible D gene TRBD1, 5 bases. Germline-derived CDR1 and CDR2 are DFQATT and SNEGSKA (reference sequence). Between the trimmed V and J ends, which lost 1 base and 0 bases, there was a span of 9 bases. This CDR3 is built from 14 residues. CDR3 nucleotide sequence: TGCAGTGCTAGAGGTCACAGGCTGAACACTGAAGCTTTCTTT. Residues: CSARGHRLNTEAFF.

This clonotype was detected once. The gene calls are TRBV6-2 or TRBV6-3 and TRBJ2-7, with 8 bases fitting TRBD1. J lost 0 bases, V lost 2 bases, and 0 bases had no gene match. The CDR3 length is 14 residues. Germline V CDR1 and CDR2: MNHEY, SVGEGT. This CDR3 reads CASSYTGGSYEQYF. CDR3 coding DNA: TGTGCCAGCAGTTACACAGGGGGCTCCTACGAGCAGTACTTC.

Turning to this clonotype: Sequence at one end of the junction differs from germline and may be a read error. V gene TRBV5-4 combines with J gene TRBJ2-5, with unresolved D. The CDR3 totals 15 residues. The germline V gene encodes CDR1 SGHNT and CDR2 YYREEE (reference sequence). CDR3 residues: CASSLASQLQETQCF. The DNA of the CDR3 is TGTGCCAGCAGCTTGGCCAGCCAGTTACAAGAGACCCAGTGCTTC.

This clonotype was counted ten times or more. The chain has TRBV4-1 and TRBJ2-5; D unclear. CDR3 length equals 16 residues. V was pared by 0 bases and J by 4 bases, with 15 bases between. CDR1 and CDR2 (germline): MGHRA, YSYEKL. CDR3 amino acids: CASSQDLWVAAETQYF. The CDR3 DNA reads as TGCGCCAGCAGCCAAGATCTATGGGTAGCCGCAGAGACCCAGTACTTC.

The chain combines TRBV24-1 with TRBJ1-5, with D perhaps matching TRBD1 (6 bases). V was shortened by 4 bases and J by 12 bases, with 15 bases between the two germline ends. The CDR3 totals 13 residues. In germline, CDR1 is KGHDR, CDR2 SFDVKD. In nucleotides, the CDR3 is TGTGCCACCAGTGACATCGGGACACAGAACCAGCATTTT. This translates into CATSDIGTQNQHF.

This clonotype appeared a few times. This chain links TRBV19 with TRBJ2-1, with TRBD2 identical over 11 bases. Trimming cost V 5 bases and J 7 bases; bases outside gene matches: 10. The germline V gene encodes CDR1 LNHDA and CDR2 SQIVND (reference sequence). The CDR3 consists of 16 residues. CDR3 nucleotide sequence: TGTGCCAGTAGTTCCCTCCCCCTAGCGGGGGGAAATGAGCAGTTCTTC. Translation gives CASSSLPLAGGNEQFF.

The rearrangement joins TRBV19 to TRBJ1-1; no firm D call. V dropped 10 bases and J dropped 7 bases, with 22 bases sitting between them. From germline, CDR1 is LNHDA and CDR2 SQIVND (reference sequence). The CDR3 extends over 14 amino acids. This chain's CDR3 is CATTWTGFGDEAFF. CDR3 DNA sequence: TGTGCCACAACATGGACCGGCTTCGGTGATGAAGCTTTCTTT.